The 6 T cell receptor beta chains listed next were all sequenced from one sample in a study of shared clonotypes between healthy human individuals (dated by TCRdb to 2018 to 2021). CD8 naive samples were CD45RO-negative cells positively selected for CCR7, giving a CD45RA+CCR7+ population that excluded TemRA cells. The receptor library was made with the immunoSEQ multiplex PCR assay. Not all clones reach the TCRdb copy of this immuneACCESS table, which keeps in-frame sequences only. Checked studies attribute under half of the gap to unresolved V genes and leave the rest unexplained. This sample is represented by about 2 million clones; over 85% of them were singletons. The ten top clones hold approximately 1% of the sample. The specimen sequenced was naive CD8+ T cells sorted from blood. Taken with the paper, the label for cell subset or site translates to: CD45RA+CCR7+. Source of these receptors: a man younger than 35 in good health.

As to this clone: The same CDR3 arises from other DNA sequences in this sample as well. This chain links TRBV5-6 with TRBJ1-1, with 11 bases that match TRBD1. The V segment lost 4 bases and the J segment 5 bases; nucleotides outside the gene matches: 4. From germline, CDR1 is SGHDT and CDR2 YYEEEE. The CDR3 contains 14 residues. For the CDR3, the DNA is TGTGCCAGCAGCCCGGGGACAGGGGGGACTGAAGCTTTCTTT. This codes for CASSPGTGGTEAFF. Filled out from reference TRBV5-6 and TRBJ1-1, the complete variable domain reads DAGVTQSPTHLIKTRGQQVTLRCSPKSGHDTVSWYQQALGQGPQFIFQYYEEEERQRGNFPDRFSGHQFPNYSSELNVNALLLGDSALYLCASSPGTGGTEAFFGQGTRLTVV.

The chain recombines TRBV5-6 with TRBJ2-1, with 9 bases aligning to TRBD1. The junction had 4 bases not matched to a gene; V was cut back by 4 bases and J by 14 bases. Germline V gene lookup returns CDR1 SGHDT and CDR2 YYEEEE. There are 11 residues in the CDR3. As DNA, the CDR3 is TGTGCCAGCAGCACCGGGACAGGGAAGTTCTTC. This translates into CASSTGTGKFF.

The rearrangement links TRBV7-9 to TRBJ2-2; D could derive from TRBD1 or TRBD2 (5 bases each). Looked up from germline, CDR1 is SEHNR and CDR2 is FQNEAQ (reference sequence). The CDR3 is 16 residues long. The germline V and J ends were trimmed by 5 bases and 1 base, with 14 bases remaining between them. The CDR3 DNA reads TGTGCCAGCAGCCATCCTCGGGGCTTGAACACCGGGGAGCTGTTTTTT. This translates into CASSHPRGLNTGELFF.

Notes on this clone: One junction end does not reproduce the germline sequence, and a read error may be involved. V usage is TRBV7-7 and J usage is TRBJ2-5; D not resolved. CDR1 and CDR2 (germline): SSHAT, FNYEAQ (reference sequence). This CDR3 spans 17 amino acids. The CDR3 sequence is CASSLEWPLSPQETQYF. The CDR3 nucleotides read TGTGCTAGCAGCTTAGAATGGCCCTTGTCCCCCCAAGAGACCCAGTACTTC.

This chain links TRBV2 with TRBJ2-4; D is unclear. Germline-derived CDR1 and CDR2 are SNHLY and FYNNEI. V lost 7 bases to trimming and J lost 5 bases, with 18 bases between them. This CDR3 region has 15 residues. The CDR3 region has the DNA TGTGCCAGCACGATGCACCGAGTTGGGGAAAACATTCAGTACTTC. It encodes CASTMHRVGENIQYF.

The rearrangement links TRBV27 to TRBJ2-7, with TRBD1 matching 9 bases. The CDR3 sequence is 15 residues long. Germline-derived CDR1 and CDR2 are MNHEY and SMNVEV (reference sequence). V lost 3 bases and J lost 6; bases outside the gene matches: 9. This chain's CDR3 is CASSLWGTGYVEQYF. The CDR3 bases are TGTGCCAGCAGTTTGTGGGGGACAGGGTACGTCGAGCAGTACTTC.